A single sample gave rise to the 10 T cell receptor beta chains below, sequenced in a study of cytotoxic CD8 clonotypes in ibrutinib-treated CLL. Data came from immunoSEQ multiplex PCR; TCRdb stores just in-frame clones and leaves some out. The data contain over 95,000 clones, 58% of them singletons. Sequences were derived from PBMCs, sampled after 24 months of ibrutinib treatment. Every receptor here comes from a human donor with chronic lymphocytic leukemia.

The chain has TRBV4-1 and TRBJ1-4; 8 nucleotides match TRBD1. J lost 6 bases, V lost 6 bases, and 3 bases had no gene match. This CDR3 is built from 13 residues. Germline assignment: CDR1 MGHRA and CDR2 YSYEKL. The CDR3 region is CASSSGGDEKLFF. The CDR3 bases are TGCGCCAGCAGTTCAGGGGGCGATGAAAAACTGTTTTTT.

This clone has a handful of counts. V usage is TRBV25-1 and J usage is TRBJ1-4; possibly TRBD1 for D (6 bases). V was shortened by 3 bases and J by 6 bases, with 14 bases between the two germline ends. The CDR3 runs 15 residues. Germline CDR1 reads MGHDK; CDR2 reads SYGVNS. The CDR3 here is CASSELARGDEKLFF. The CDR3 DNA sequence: TGTGCCAGCAGTGAGTTGGCCAGGGGCGATGAAAAACTGTTTTTT.

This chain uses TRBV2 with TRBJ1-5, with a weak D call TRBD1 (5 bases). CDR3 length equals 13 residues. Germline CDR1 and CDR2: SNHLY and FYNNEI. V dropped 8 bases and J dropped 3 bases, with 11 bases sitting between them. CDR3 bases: TGTGCCAGCCACCGGGACTACAATCAGCCCCAGCATTTT. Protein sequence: CASHRDYNQPQHF.

This CDR3 reads CASSSDSHYGYTF. CDR3 in DNA: TGTGCCAGCAGTTCGGACAGTCACTATGGCTACACCTTC. The chain has TRBV7-9 and TRBJ1-2, with D perhaps matching TRBD1 (6 bases). Germline-derived CDR1 and CDR2 are SEHNR and FQNEAQ (reference sequence). The V end lost 6 bases, the J end lost 3 bases, and 11 bases lay between the germline ends. This CDR3 contains 13 residues.

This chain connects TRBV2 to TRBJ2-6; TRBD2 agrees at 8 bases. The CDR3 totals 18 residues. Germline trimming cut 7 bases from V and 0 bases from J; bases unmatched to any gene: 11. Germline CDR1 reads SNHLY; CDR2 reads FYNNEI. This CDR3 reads CASTPGGGPLSGANVLTF. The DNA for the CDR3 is TGTGCCAGCACCCCCGGCGGGGGGCCCCTCTCTGGGGCCAACGTCCTGACTTTC.

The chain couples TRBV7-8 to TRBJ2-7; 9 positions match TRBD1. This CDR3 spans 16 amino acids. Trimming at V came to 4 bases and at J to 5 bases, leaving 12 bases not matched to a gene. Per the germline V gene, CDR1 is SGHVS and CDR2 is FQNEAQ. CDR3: CASSSRPGQGYHEQYF. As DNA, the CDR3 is TGTGCCAGCAGCTCTAGACCGGGACAGGGCTACCACGAGCAGTACTTC.

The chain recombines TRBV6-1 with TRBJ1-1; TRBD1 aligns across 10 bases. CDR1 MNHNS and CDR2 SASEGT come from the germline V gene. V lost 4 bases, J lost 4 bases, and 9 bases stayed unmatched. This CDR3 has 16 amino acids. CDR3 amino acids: CASSAGTGDFSTEAFF. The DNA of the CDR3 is TGTGCCAGCAGTGCGGGGACAGGGGATTTCAGCACTGAAGCTTTCTTT.

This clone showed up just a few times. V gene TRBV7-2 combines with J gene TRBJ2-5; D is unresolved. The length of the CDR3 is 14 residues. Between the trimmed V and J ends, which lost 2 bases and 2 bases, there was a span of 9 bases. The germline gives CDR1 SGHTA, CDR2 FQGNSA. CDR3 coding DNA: TGTGCCAGCAGCTTAAACTGGCAGCAAGAGACCCAGTACTTC. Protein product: CASSLNWQQETQYF.

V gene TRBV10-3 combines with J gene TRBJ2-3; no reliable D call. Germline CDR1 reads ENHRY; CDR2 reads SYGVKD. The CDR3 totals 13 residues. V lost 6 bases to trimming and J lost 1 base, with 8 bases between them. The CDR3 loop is CAIRAKGTDTQYF. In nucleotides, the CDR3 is TGTGCCATCAGAGCTAAAGGCACAGATACGCAGTATTTT.

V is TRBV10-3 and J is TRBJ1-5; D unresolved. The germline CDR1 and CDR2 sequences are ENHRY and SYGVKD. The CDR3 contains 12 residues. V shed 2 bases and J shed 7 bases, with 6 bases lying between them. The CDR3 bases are TGTGCCATCAGTGAGCCCGGACAGCCCCAGCATTTT. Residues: CAISEPGQPQHF.